The entry that follows covers one T cell receptor (beta chain) sequence. Its binding antigen is unknown. It has no much larger one-base neighbor in the sample; base qualities were not kept. The data were obtained in a study of T cell responses to AZD1222 COVID-19 vaccine (dated by TCRdb to about 2021). Looking at the study overall: AZD1222 recipients given second doses at about 4 weeks or at about 12 weeks were pooled, since spike-specific TCR depth and breadth were not found to differ between the two schedules. A total of 233 trial participants underwent TCR sequencing, of whom 207 received two doses of AZD1222 and 26 received two doses of the MenACWY control vaccine. Trial participants were enrolled by age into subgroups of 18-55, 56-69 and 70-plus years, and around 150, 29 and 61 TCR-sequenced participants, respectively, were included in these subgroups. Points the paper makes about the study in general: In the small 56-69-year group, the increase in depth fell short of significance, most likely because of low power. Most participants were white British and females outnumbered males, and the authors suggested that clonal diversity may have been underestimated. Conclusions about previously exposed vaccinees were limited because only five to seven AZD1222 recipients were SARS-CoV-2 seropositive at baseline. CD4 TCRs associated with the vaccine covered the entire spike protein, and the dominant responses were in regions 160-218 and 743-854. After two AZD1222 doses, both the breadth and the depth of spike-specific TCRs were significantly higher than at day 0 and than in MenACWY recipients. Epitopes outside the regions mutated in the B.1.351 and B.1.1.7 variants were reportedly recognized by nearly half of the unique spike-specific TCRs. Because no day 14 peak-response samples were available, repertoires were characterized only after the peak T cell response.

A distance of 9 bases separates the germline ends of V and J, which lose 2 bases and 10 bases respectively. Inclusive of the bounding cysteine and phenylalanine, the CDR3 is 11 residues long. Kept here is only the CDR3 DNA, which spans 33 bases and is read in frame from base 1. Reading the germline V gene (reference sequence) gives CDR1 DFQATT and CDR2 SNEGSKA. Read against the paper, the sample's time point label means: baseline before first vaccination. The vaccinee samples were drawn from two UK trials, COV001 and COV002, one of which was a single-blind randomized controlled phase 2/3 trial testing AZD1222 (ChAdOx1 nCoV-19) in healthy adults. For TCRbeta chain sequencing, PBMC samples from trial participants were taken at day 0 and at day 28 after the second dose. The CDR3 regions of human TCRbeta chains were subjected to immunosequencing. The original methods were these. TCRs in the repertoires were compared against a reference library of SARS-CoV-2-specific TCRs that had been generated with the MIRA antigen-specificity platform. Breadth meant the fraction of unique TCRs that were SARS-CoV-2-associated, whereas depth meant the fraction of total T cells that were SARS-CoV-2-associated. Using the MIRA data, each spike-specific TCR was assigned both to the spike region to which the TCR was reactive and to a CD4 or CD8 class. Log10-transformed breadth and depth values were compared by one-way ANOVA with Sidak's multiple comparisons tests. In its TCRdb copy, this immuneACCESS table keeps in-frame sequences only and misses some clones. Where compared with another copy, unresolved V genes explain less than half of these, and the others have no known cause. V, J and clone size reflect that table, while D and trimming were determined from the DNA. Counted in this sample were 150,000 to 200,000 clones; about 92% of them appeared once. The ten largest clonotypes hold 2.6% of the sample.

The chain is made from TRBV20-1 and TRBJ2-1, with a tentative D call of TRBD1 or TRBD2, each matching 5 bases. Here the sequenced sample was peripheral blood, taken on day 0 of AZD1222 vaccination. The source is an adult in good health. The DNA is TGCAGTGCTAGATGGGGGAAAGAGCAGTTCTTC. Protein translation: CSARWGKEQFF.